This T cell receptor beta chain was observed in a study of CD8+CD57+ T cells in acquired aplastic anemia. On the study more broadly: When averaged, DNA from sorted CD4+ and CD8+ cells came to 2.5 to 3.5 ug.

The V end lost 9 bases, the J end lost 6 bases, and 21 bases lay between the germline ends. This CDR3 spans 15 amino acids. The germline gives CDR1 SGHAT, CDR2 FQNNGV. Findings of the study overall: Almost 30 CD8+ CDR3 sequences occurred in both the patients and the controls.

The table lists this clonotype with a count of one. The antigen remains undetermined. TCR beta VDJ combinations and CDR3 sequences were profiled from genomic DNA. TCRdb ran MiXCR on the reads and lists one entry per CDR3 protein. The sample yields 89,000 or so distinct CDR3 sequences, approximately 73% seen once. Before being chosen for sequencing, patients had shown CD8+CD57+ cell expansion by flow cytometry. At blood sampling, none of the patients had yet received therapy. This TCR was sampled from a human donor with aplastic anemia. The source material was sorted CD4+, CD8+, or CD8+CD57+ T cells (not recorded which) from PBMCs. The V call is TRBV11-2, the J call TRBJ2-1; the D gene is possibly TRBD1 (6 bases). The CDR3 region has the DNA TGTGCCAGTTCAAAAGGGTGGGGGACACTCAATGAGCAGTTCTTC. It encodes CASSKGWGTLNEQFF.